The 12 T cell receptor beta chains reported below all come from one sample, sequenced in a study of CD8+CD57+ T cells in acquired aplastic anemia. It was patients with CD8+CD57+ cell expansion by flow cytometry who were chosen for sequencing. The template for TCR beta VDJ and CDR3 sequence profiling was genomic DNA. Via MiXCR, TCRdb re-called the reads, giving one row per CDR3 protein. The table records 450,000 to 550,000 distinct CDR3 sequences, roughly a third of them present only once. The sequenced material came from sorted CD4+, CD8+, or CD8+CD57+ T cells (not recorded which) from PBMCs. The source is a human donor with aplastic anemia.

This sequence joins TRBV24-1 and TRBJ2-5, with TRBD1 matching over 8 bases. The CDR3 consists of 14 residues. Germline CDR1 and CDR2: KGHDR and SFDVKD. The CDR3 protein is CAKGRTGRQETQYF. The DNA for the CDR3 is TGTGCTAAAGGACGGACAGGGAGACAAGAGACCCAGTACTTC.

This clonotype was seen at least ten times. CDR3 in DNA: TGCAGTGCTTCAGGACAGGAGCAGTACTTC. It encodes CSASGQEQYF. This chain links TRBV20-1 with TRBJ2-7; tentatively, D is TRBD1 (6 bases). V was shortened by 5 bases and J by 7 bases, with 9 bases between the two germline ends. Per germline, CDR1 DFQATT and CDR2 SNEGSKA (reference sequence). This CDR3 has 10 amino acids.

This clonotype was counted many times. This chain joins TRBV20-1 and TRBJ1-1; TRBD1 might be the D (6 bases). The CDR3 totals 15 residues. With 1 base removed from V and 2 bases from J, the gap between germline ends came to 14 bases. Germline CDR1 DFQATT, CDR2 SNEGSKA (reference sequence). CDR3 in DNA: TGCAGTGCTAGAGCTGGAGGGGGGGGTAACACTGAAGCTTTCTTT. The encoded protein is CSARAGGGGNTEAFF.

To note about this clonotype: Since the CDR3 does not end with the conserved phenylalanine or tryptophan, this likely comes from a read error. The rearrangement links TRBV14 to TRBJ2-7, with 13 bases fitting TRBD2. V dropped 4 bases and J dropped 3; count of bases not matched to a gene: 3. Germline CDR1 is SGHDN and CDR2 is FVKESK. The CDR3 has 15 residues. CDR3 protein: CASSPRTSGSYEQYS. CDR3 bases: TGTGCCAGCAGCCCCCGGACTAGCGGGAGCTACGAGCAGTACTCC.

Many counts were recorded for this clonotype. The chain uses TRBV7-8 and TRBJ2-1; 8 bases are a match to TRBD1. The germline gives CDR1 SGHVS, CDR2 FQNEAQ. J was trimmed by 5 bases and V by 5 bases; bases with no gene match: 2. This CDR3 has 13 residues. The CDR3 DNA follows: TGTGCCAGCAGCCAGGACAGGGACAATGAGCAGTTCTTC. Translation gives CASSQDRDNEQFF.

The chain recombines TRBV12-5 with TRBJ2-5, with TRBD2 as a possible D gene (5 bases). Germline V gene lookup returns CDR1 LGHNT and CDR2 FRNRAP. The V end was cut by 0 bases, the J end by 2 bases, with 7 bases between. The CDR3 contains 14 residues. This CDR3 is CASGLVLGQETQYF. DNA of the CDR3: TGTGCTAGTGGTTTGGTACTAGGGCAAGAGACCCAGTACTTC.

On this clonotype itself: A junction end diverges from the germline sequence, so it may reflect a read error. The chain joins TRBV10-3 to TRBJ2-5; D uncertain. From germline, CDR1 is ENHRY and CDR2 SYGVKD. The CDR3 spans 14 residues. The CDR3 here is CASSPLGHHETQYF. Written as DNA, the CDR3 is TGTGCCAGCTCACCACTGGGCCACCATGAGACCCAGTACTTC.

This clonotype was seen only a few times. The chain has TRBV19 and TRBJ2-4, with 7 positions matching TRBD1. The length of the CDR3 is 16 residues. Germline lookup yields CDR1 LNHDA and CDR2 SQIVND (reference sequence). V lost 4 bases and J lost 6; bases outside the gene matches: 12. In nucleotides, the CDR3 is TGTGCCAGTAGTACAGTATTAGACAGGGCAAGAAACATTCAGTACTTC. Encoded protein: CASSTVLDRARNIQYF.

The CDR3 DNA reads TGTGCCAGCAGCCGATTGACTAGCGGGAGATACGAGCAGTACTTC. It yields the protein CASSRLTSGRYEQYF. The chain employs TRBV11-2 and TRBJ2-7; TRBD2 matches at 12 bases. V trimming: 5 bases; J trimming: 4 bases; junction bases outside the gene matches: 6. CDR1 is SGHAT and CDR2 is FQNNGV in the germline V gene. The CDR3 length is 15 residues. Using reference TRBV11-2 and TRBJ2-7 for the parts outside the CDR3, the full variable domain is EAGVAQSPRYKIIEKRQSVAFWCNPISGHATLYWYQQILGQGPKLLIQFQNNGVVDDSQLPKDRFSAERLKGVDSTLKIQPAKLEDSAVYLCASSRLTSGRYEQYFGPGTRLTVT.

This clonotype was recorded a few times. The chain couples TRBV2 to TRBJ2-3; D uncertain. Trimming removed 4 bases at V and 0 bases at J, with 11 bases between. Germline CDR1 reads SNHLY; CDR2 reads FYNNEI. The CDR3 is 15 residues long. In DNA form, the CDR3 reads TGTGCCAGCAGTGCTCGAAGATCTAGCACAGATACGCAGTATTTT. Its protein is CASSARRSSTDTQYF.

This clonotype has at least ten counts. The chain carries TRBV5-1 and TRBJ1-2; D gene uncertain. The V gene lost 1 base and the J gene lost 6 bases, with 16 bases spanning the gap. The CDR3 totals 15 residues. Germline values: CDR1 SGHRS, CDR2 YFSETQ. CDR3 coding DNA: TGCGCCAGCAGCTTGTATCCGAGGACGACGGATGGCTACACCTTC. Translated, it gives CASSLYPRTTDGYTF.

CDR3: CASSPTSGRGYEQYF. For the CDR3, the DNA is TGTGCCAGCAGTCCTACTAGCGGGAGAGGGTACGAGCAGTACTTC. The J gene is TRBJ2-7, the V gene TRBV12-3 or TRBV12-4; the match to TRBD2 covers 11 bases. The CDR3 covers 15 residues. The V gene end was trimmed by 5 bases and the J gene end by 4 bases; junction bases not matched to a gene: 7.